The 14 T cell receptor beta chains below come from one sample, sequenced in a study of early T cells in non-severe SARS-CoV-2 infection. TCRdb used MiXCR to reprocess the 5' RACE reads, holding one entry per CDR3 protein. The sample includes 66,000 or so distinct CDR3 sequences, around 14% of them seen just once. Sample: whole blood. Source of these receptors: an adult who was a healthcare worker with PCR-confirmed SARS-CoV-2 infection or an uninfected control (not recorded which).

This clonotype has just a few counts. This chain joins TRBV12-3 or TRBV12-4 and TRBJ1-2; TRBD1 matches 10 bases. The V segment lost 6 bases and the J segment 7 bases; nucleotides outside the gene matches: 11. The CDR3 contains 15 residues. The CDR3 coding sequence is TGTGCCAGCAGCCACCTCAGACAGGGGGCGAGTGGCTACACCTTC. Protein sequence: CASSHLRQGASGYTF.

The rearrangement links TRBV24-1 to TRBJ2-1, with TRBD1 as a possible D gene (5 bases). CDR1 is KGHDR, CDR2 SFDVKD, per germline. The CDR3 runs 12 residues. The V gene lost 8 bases and the J gene lost 9 bases, with 13 bases spanning the gap. The CDR3 reads CATNRLMAEQFF. The CDR3 DNA is TGTGCCACCAACAGGCTAATGGCTGAGCAGTTCTTC.

This clonotype was counted at least ten times. The V and J genes are TRBV29-1 and TRBJ1-1, with no clear D. Germline V gives CDR1 SQVTM, CDR2 ANQGSEA. This CDR3 has 11 amino acids. The germline V and J ends were trimmed by 5 bases and 7 bases, with 11 bases remaining between them. Written as DNA, the CDR3 is TGCAGCGTTCAGATGCCCGGTGAAGCTTTCTTT. Encoded protein: CSVQMPGEAFF.

This chain connects TRBV12-3 or TRBV12-4 to TRBJ2-2, with 10 bases identical to TRBD2. With V trimmed by 4 bases and J by 2 bases, 4 bases remained unmatched. The CDR3 loop spans 16 amino acids. The CDR3 bases are TGTGCCAGCAGTTCTCGACTAGCGGGCAACACCGGGGAGCTGTTTTTT. Residues: CASSSRLAGNTGELFF.

This clonotype occurred a few times. The chain is built from TRBV11-3 and TRBJ2-1; D uncertain. V was trimmed by 1 base and J by 3 bases, leaving 10 bases between them. The CDR3 extends over 15 amino acids. Germline CDR1 SGHNT, CDR2 YENEEA. This CDR3 reads CASSLATQNYNEQFF. The CDR3 DNA reads as TGTGCCAGCAGCTTAGCTACCCAAAACTACAATGAGCAGTTCTTC.

This clonotype is labeled medium-sized (0.01 to 0.1%). The V call is TRBV28, the J call TRBJ1-4; D call uncertain. Trimming removed 6 bases at V and 1 base at J, with 12 bases between. Per the germline V gene, CDR1 is MDHEN and CDR2 is SYDVKM. The CDR3 sequence is 15 residues long. This chain's CDR3 is CASSPIAVTNEKLFF. As DNA, the CDR3 is TGTGCCAGCAGCCCGATCGCGGTAACTAATGAAAAACTGTTTTTT. Variable domain in full (rest from reference TRBV28 and TRBJ1-4): DVKVTQSSRYLVKRTGEKVFLECVQDMDHENMFWYRQDPGLGLRLIYFSYDVKMKEKGDIPEGYSVSREKKERFSLILESASTNQTSMYLCASSPIAVTNEKLFFGSGTQLSVL.

This clonotype was found a few times. The chain combines TRBV7-9 with TRBJ2-1, with D perhaps matching TRBD2 (5 bases). V shed 1 base and J shed 3 bases, with 13 bases lying between them. The CDR3 sequence is 16 residues long. The V gene's germline CDR1 is SEHNR and CDR2 FQNEAQ (reference sequence). CDR3 bases: TGTGCCAGCAGCTTAGTATCGAGCGGAATCTACAATGAGCAGTTCTTC. Translated, it gives CASSLVSSGIYNEQFF.

The gene calls are TRBV29-1 and TRBJ1-3; D is ambiguous. There are 13 residues in the CDR3. The V end lost 7 bases, the J end lost 3 bases, and 13 bases lay between the germline ends. Germline V CDR1 and CDR2: SQVTM, ANQGSEA. CDR3 DNA: TGCAGCGCCCGCGGCCCTGTTGGAAACACCATATATTTT. Amino acid sequence: CSARGPVGNTIYF.

This clonotype was seen ten or more times. The chain uses TRBV29-1 and TRBJ2-7; 8 bases fit TRBD1. Per germline, CDR1 SQVTM and CDR2 ANQGSEA. Trimming took 2 bases from V and 0 from J; bases not matched to a gene: 9. The CDR3 is made up of 16 amino acids. CDR3 nucleotides: TGCAGCGTTGAAATGACAGGGGTTAGAGGCTCCTACGAGCAGTACTTC. Amino acids: CSVEMTGVRGSYEQYF.

This clonotype came up many times. The rearrangement links TRBV10-3 to TRBJ1-1; D is ambiguous. The V gene's germline CDR1 is ENHRY and CDR2 SYGVKD. V lost 3 bases and J 10 bases, leaving 15 bases between the germline ends. CDR3 size: 13 residues. CDR3: CAISDWNGDGAFF. CDR3 nucleotides: TGTGCCATCAGTGATTGGAATGGAGATGGAGCTTTCTTT.

This clonotype was seen ten or more times. The genes are TRBV29-1 and TRBJ2-1; D is possibly TRBD1 (7 bases). V was shortened by 6 bases and J by 5 bases, with 17 bases between the two germline ends. The CDR3 covers 14 residues. Germline V lookup: CDR1 SQVTM, CDR2 ANQGSEA. Here the CDR3 reads CSVRTGLQDNEQFF. In nucleotides, the CDR3 is TGCAGCGTCCGGACAGGACTACAAGACAATGAGCAGTTCTTC.

As regards this clonotype: One junction end does not reproduce the germline sequence, and a read error may be involved. The chain uses TRBV5-1 and TRBJ2-7, with D uncertain. This CDR3 spans 13 amino acids. Germline-derived CDR1 and CDR2 are SGHRS and YFSETQ. CDR3: CASSLTISSGRNF. For the CDR3, the DNA is TGCGCCAGCAGCTTGACCATTTCTTCCGGAAGGAACTTC.

This clonotype was seen only a few times. This sequence joins TRBV29-1 and TRBJ2-7; D unresolved. Trimming took off 5 bases at V and 5 bases at J, with 19 bases between the two ends. The CDR3 is made up of 14 amino acids. Germline loops: CDR1 SQVTM, CDR2 ANQGSEA. CDR3 sequence reads: CSVLFLETDHEQYF. The CDR3 nucleotides read TGCAGCGTTCTGTTCCTGGAAACTGATCACGAGCAGTACTTC.

Only a few counts were recorded for this clonotype. The chain has TRBV11-2 and TRBJ1-1; 7 positions agree with TRBD1. V was pared by 6 bases and J by 5 bases, with 15 bases of the junction left unmatched. In germline, CDR1 is SGHAT, CDR2 FQNNGV. The CDR3 totals 16 residues. CDR3 in amino acids: CASSRGVSRGSTEAFF. The CDR3 DNA reads TGTGCCAGCAGTCGCGGGGTGAGCAGGGGGAGTACTGAAGCTTTCTTT.